These 30 T cell receptor beta chains share one sample of origin, sequenced in a study of metastatic and nonmetastatic thyroid tumors. Thyroid surgery was preceded by no treatment in any patient. TCRdb re-called clones from the PCR reads using MiXCR. The table lists about 5,900 clones, more than 30% of them singletons. Sequencing used adjacent normal tissue. The receptors were gathered from a male donor with papillary thyroid cancer or a benign thyroid nodule (not recorded which). Some clones in this sample may be carry-over from other donors' samples.

J is TRBJ1-4 and V is TRBV6-1, with D possibly matching TRBD1 (6 bases). Trimming took 7 bases from V and 2 from J, leaving 11 bases between them. CDR3 length: 14 amino acids. CDR1 and CDR2 from the germline V gene are MNHNS and SASEGT. CDR3: CASNTGSTNEKLFF. DNA for the CDR3: TGTGCCAGCAACACAGGGTCTACTAATGAAAAACTGTTTTTT.

J is TRBJ2-1 and V is TRBV4-1; D possibly corresponds to TRBD2 (6 bases). V was cut by 4 bases and J by 4 bases, with 23 bases left in between. Germline CDR1 and CDR2: MGHRA and YSYEKL. This CDR3 spans 18 amino acids. The CDR3 spells CASSRDILAEVGYNEQFF. Written as DNA, the CDR3 is TGCGCCAGCAGCCGAGACATCTTAGCGGAGGTGGGATACAATGAGCAGTTCTTC.

The chain is built from TRBV5-1 and TRBJ1-1; D is uncertain. Germline CDR1 SGHRS, CDR2 YFSETQ. There are 17 residues in the CDR3. The V end was cut by 0 bases, the J end by 10 bases, with 25 bases between. CDR3 residues: CASSLENLRTDSEAAFF. Here the CDR3 DNA reads TGCGCCAGCAGCTTGGAAAATCTCAGGACGGACTCTGAAGCAGCTTTCTTT.

The chain is built from TRBV30 and TRBJ2-2, with 8 bases identical to TRBD2. This CDR3 region has 14 residues. Germline CDR1 and CDR2: GTSNPN and SVGIG (reference sequence). J lost 7 bases, V lost 2 bases, and 6 bases had no gene match. CDR3 sequence (DNA): TGTGCCTGGAGTTTCGGTCGGGGGGGCGGGGAGCTGTTTTTT. Its translation: CAWSFGRGGGELFF.

J is TRBJ2-7 and V is TRBV6-2 or TRBV6-3; D is undetermined. This CDR3 comprises 12 residues. Looked up from germline, CDR1 is MNHEY and CDR2 is SVGEGT. The V end lost 6 bases, the J end lost 4 bases, and 10 bases lay between the germline ends. CDR3 DNA: TGTGCCAGCAGCCCCGACCTGTACGAGCAGTACTTC. Its translation is CASSPDLYEQYF.

This clone is labeled large. The chain is built from TRBV20-1 and TRBJ2-7; D might be TRBD1 or TRBD2, each matching 5 bases. Germline lookup yields CDR1 DFQATT and CDR2 SNEGSKA (reference sequence). V was pared by 5 bases and J by 7 bases, with 15 bases between. The CDR3 contains 12 residues. In DNA, the CDR3 is TGCAGTGCTCCGGGACCTTCTGGGGAGCAGTACTTC. It specifies CSAPGPSGEQYF.

The V gene is TRBV6-2 or TRBV6-3, the J gene TRBJ2-6; TRBD1 is a possible D gene (5 bases). CDR3 length: 19 amino acids. Trimming shortened V by 7 bases and J by 6 bases, and 28 bases separated the two germline ends. Germline-derived CDR1 and CDR2 are MNHEY and SVGEGT. CDR3 DNA sequence: TGTGCCAGCACCCCACGCTCGGGCCAGGGAAGGTTTGTGGCCAACGTCCTGACTTTC. Protein sequence: CASTPRSGQGRFVANVLTF.

This clone was seen a few times. The genes are TRBV27 and TRBJ2-7, with D unclear. CDR3 length: 16 residues. V was cut by 5 bases and J by 7 bases, with 24 bases left in between. CDR1 and CDR2 from the germline V gene are MNHEY and SMNVEV (reference sequence). The CDR3 here is CASSPLGSSLYYEQYF. CDR3 coding DNA: TGTGCCAGCAGTCCCTTGGGATCGAGCCTATATTATGAGCAGTACTTC.

This clone was picked up many times. This sequence may be a read error, since a much larger clone differs from it by one base. V and J are TRBV20-1 and TRBJ1-5; D is unclear. This CDR3 has 15 residues. Germline CDR1 DFQATT, CDR2 SNEGSKA (reference sequence). The DNA for the CDR3 is TGCAGTACTAGATTGTATGGGAGGCCGAATCAGCCCCAGCATTTT. Its protein product is CSTRLYGRPNQPQHF.

The chain combines TRBV7-9 with TRBJ2-2; D is unresolved. This CDR3 has 14 residues. Looked up from germline, CDR1 is SEHNR and CDR2 is FQNEAQ (reference sequence). V was cut by 0 bases and J by 3 bases, with 5 bases left in between. This chain's CDR3 is CASSLAPDTGELFF. The CDR3 coding sequence is TGTGCCAGCAGCTTAGCGCCAGACACCGGGGAGCTGTTTTTT.

The genes are TRBV6-2 or TRBV6-3 and TRBJ2-1; unclear D gene. The CDR3 is 12 residues long. The ends were cut back, 2 bases at V and 6 bases at J, with 5 bases in the middle. The V gene's germline CDR1 is MNHEY and CDR2 SVGEGT. The CDR3 DNA reads as TGTGCCAGCAGTTACCTTAGCAATGAGCAGTTCTTC. Its translation is CASSYLSNEQFF.

The CDR3 DNA is TGCAGTGCTAACACAGGGGAGAATGGCTACACCTTC. Residues: CSANTGENGYTF. This chain uses TRBV20-1 with TRBJ1-2; 7 nucleotides line up with TRBD1. The CDR3 length is 12 residues. V was clipped by 4 bases and J by 6 bases; unmatched bases: 5. Germline V gives CDR1 DFQATT, CDR2 SNEGSKA (reference sequence).

This chain uses TRBV20-1 with TRBJ1-1; D not resolved. The CDR3 covers 12 residues. Per germline, CDR1 DFQATT and CDR2 SNEGSKA (reference sequence). With 4 bases removed from V and 1 base from J, the gap between germline ends came to 7 bases. The CDR3 DNA reads TGCAGTGCTATGTCCGGGAACACTGAAGCTTTCTTT. Protein: CSAMSGNTEAFF.

The gene calls are TRBV12-3 or TRBV12-4 and TRBJ2-7; weak D call: TRBD1 (5 bases). Trimming removed 4 bases at V and 0 bases at J, with 16 bases between. The CDR3 sequence is 16 residues long. The CDR3: CASSSRSGPSSYEQYF. In DNA form, the CDR3 reads TGTGCCAGCAGTTCCCGGTCAGGGCCTTCCTCCTACGAGCAGTACTTC.

By share of the sample, this clone is medium-sized. The rearrangement joins TRBV19 to TRBJ2-3; 14 bases map to TRBD2. The V and J ends lost 7 bases and 2 bases, in that order; junction bases with no gene match: 17. Germline V gene lookup returns CDR1 LNHDA and CDR2 SQIVND (reference sequence). CDR3 length: 20 amino acids. Here the CDR3 DNA reads TGTGCCAGTACCAAGCCGCCGGGACTAGCGGGAGCAGGTTCCACAGATACGCAGTATTTT. Protein sequence: CASTKPPGLAGAGSTDTQYF.

The genes are TRBV19 and TRBJ1-6; D uncertain. The CDR3 is made up of 13 amino acids. V shed 7 bases and J shed 6 bases, with 10 bases lying between them. CDR1 and CDR2 from the germline V gene are LNHDA and SQIVND (reference sequence). In DNA, the CDR3 is TGTGCCAGTAAGGACGGCCTTAATTCACCCCTCCACTTT. Its translation: CASKDGLNSPLHF. Variable domain in full (rest from reference TRBV19 and TRBJ1-6): DGGITQSPKYLFRKEGQNVTLSCEQNLNHDAMYWYRQDPGQGLRLIYYSQIVNDFQKGDIAEGYSVSREKKESFPLTVTSAQKNPTAFYLCASKDGLNSPLHFGNGTRLTVT.

The rearrangement links TRBV11-2 to TRBJ2-3, with 15 bases matching TRBD2. Trimming removed 5 bases from V and 1 base from J; junction bases left unmatched: 1. This CDR3 has 16 amino acids. In germline, CDR1 is SGHAT, CDR2 FQNNGV. The CDR3 DNA is TGTGCCAGCAGCAGGACTAGCGGGGGGGGCACAGATACGCAGTATTTT. It codes for CASSRTSGGGTDTQYF. Drawing the rest from reference TRBV11-2 and TRBJ2-3, the complete variable domain is EAGVAQSPRYKIIEKRQSVAFWCNPISGHATLYWYQQILGQGPKLLIQFQNNGVVDDSQLPKDRFSAERLKGVDSTLKIQPAKLEDSAVYLCASSRTSGGGTDTQYFGPGTRLTVL.

The CDR3 sequence: CASSRLSGTVNTGAFF. CDR3 sequence (DNA): TGTGCCAGCAGTCGTTTGTCCGGGACTGTGAACACAGGGGCTTTCTTT. The gene calls are TRBV27 and TRBJ1-1; D is perhaps TRBD1 (6 bases). The CDR3 is 16 amino acids. Trimming cost V 5 bases and J 11 bases, with 27 bases left between them. Germline assignment: CDR1 MNHEY and CDR2 SMNVEV (reference sequence).

This clone has more than one count but fewer than ten. The chain joins TRBV6-1 to TRBJ1-5; D remains unclear. This CDR3 contains 15 residues. CDR1 and CDR2 from the germline V gene are MNHNS and SASEGT. Trimming took off 4 bases at V and 7 bases at J, with 17 bases between the two ends. CDR3 loop: CASSVLGGVGQPQHF. In DNA form, the CDR3 reads TGTGCCAGCAGTGTTCTTGGTGGGGTCGGACAGCCCCAGCATTTT.

The J gene is TRBJ2-7, the V gene TRBV5-1, with TRBD1 identical over 10 bases. Germline V gene lookup returns CDR1 SGHRS and CDR2 YFSETQ. The CDR3 sequence is 14 residues long. Germline trimming cut 4 bases from V and 2 bases from J; bases unmatched to any gene: 3. The CDR3 sequence is CASSAGQGTYEQYF. The DNA of the CDR3 is TGCGCCAGCAGCGCGGGACAGGGGACCTACGAGCAGTACTTC.

This clone has just a few counts. This rearrangement joins TRBV19 to TRBJ2-7; D ambiguous. Trimming took 4 bases from V and 13 from J, leaving 20 bases between them. There are 13 residues in the CDR3. CDR1 and CDR2 from the germline V gene are LNHDA and SQIVND (reference sequence). The CDR3 is CASSNLLSRRHYF. CDR3 bases: TGTGCCAGTAGTAATTTGCTCAGCCGCAGGCATTACTTC.

This clone has only a few counts. With a much larger clone just one base away, this may be a read error. This sample also contains other DNA sequences that code for the same CDR3. This chain connects TRBV28 to TRBJ1-5; D not certain. Trimming left V 1 base short and J 1 base short, with 8 bases between. Germline assignment: CDR1 MDHEN and CDR2 SYDVKM. This CDR3 region has 15 residues. The CDR3 is CASSLSRASNQPQHF. The CDR3 DNA is TGTGCCAGCAGTTTATCCCGGGCAAGCAATCAGCCCCAGCATTTT. The full variable domain, rest sourced from reference TRBV28 and TRBJ1-5, is DVKVTQSSRYLVKRTGEKVFLECVQDMDHENMFWYRQDPGLGLRLIYFSYDVKMKEKGDIPEGYSVSREKKERFSLILESASTNQTSMYLCASSLSRASNQPQHFGDGTRLSIL.

This rearrangement joins TRBV4-1 to TRBJ2-4; D is unclear. Per the germline V gene, CDR1 is MGHRA and CDR2 is YSYEKL. The CDR3 contains 15 residues. Trimming took off 0 bases at V and 6 bases at J, with 12 bases between the two ends. The chain's CDR3 is CASSQDFRIVNIQYF. The CDR3 coding sequence is TGCGCCAGCAGCCAAGATTTCCGGATCGTAAACATTCAGTACTTC.

This clone is deemed medium-sized. The rearrangement joins TRBV27 to TRBJ2-5; D is unresolved. CDR3 size: 14 residues. V shed 5 bases and J shed 2 bases, with 12 bases lying between them. Germline V gene sequence: CDR1 MNHEY, CDR2 SMNVEV (reference sequence). In DNA form, the CDR3 reads TGTGCCAGCAGTCCAATTGGGATACAAGAGACCCAGTACTTC. This translates into CASSPIGIQETQYF.

V gene TRBV6-1 combines with J gene TRBJ2-2; either TRBD1 or TRBD2 may fit D (5 bases each). Trimming took 6 bases from V and 1 from J, leaving 15 bases between them. CDR1 and CDR2 (germline): MNHNS, SASEGT. The CDR3 totals 16 residues. For the CDR3, the DNA is TGTGCCAGCAGCCGACAGAGGGGTTGGAACACCGGGGAGCTGTTTTTT. Translation gives CASSRQRGWNTGELFF.

The genes are TRBV6-5 and TRBJ2-3; tentatively, D is TRBD1 (5 bases). V lost 7 bases and J 0 bases, leaving 17 bases between the germline ends. Germline CDR1 and CDR2: MNHEY and SVGAGI. The CDR3 consists of 16 residues. CDR3 DNA: TGTGCCAGCACTTCTATTGGGGCGGCTAGCACAGATACGCAGTATTTT. Encoded protein: CASTSIGAASTDTQYF.

The rearrangement links TRBV6-2 or TRBV6-3 to TRBJ1-1; 10 nucleotides agree with TRBD1. After removal of 6 bases from V and 1 base from J, the junction contained 5 bases not matched to a gene. The germline V gene encodes CDR1 MNHEY and CDR2 SVGEGT. The CDR3 totals 15 residues. CDR3 DNA: TGTGCCAGCAGCCACCGGACAGGGGGGAACACTGAAGCTTTCTTT. It is translated as CASSHRTGGNTEAFF.

The table lists this clone with many counts. This rearrangement joins TRBV20-1 to TRBJ1-1; weak D call: TRBD1 (6 bases). Germline CDR1 is DFQATT and CDR2 is SNEGSKA (reference sequence). V shed 0 bases and J shed 0 bases, with 11 bases lying between them. The CDR3 contains 15 residues. The CDR3 sequence: CSARDGTSLNTEAFF. CDR3 coding DNA: TGCAGTGCTAGAGACGGGACAAGCCTGAACACTGAAGCTTTCTTT.

This clone has a single count. This chain connects TRBV7-3 to TRBJ2-1; TRBD2 aligns across 9 bases. Germline V gene data show CDR1 as SGHTA and CDR2 as FQGTGA. With V trimmed by 1 base and J by 8 bases, 6 bases remained unmatched. This CDR3 comprises 15 residues. CDR3 nucleotide sequence: TGTGCCAGCAGCTTAATAGCGGGAGTGTTTGATGAGCAGTTCTTC. Amino acid sequence: CASSLIAGVFDEQFF.

This rearrangement joins TRBV20-1 to TRBJ1-2, with TRBD1 identical over 8 bases. The CDR3 sequence is 14 residues long. V lost 3 bases, J lost 0 bases, and 3 bases stayed unmatched. Germline CDR1 and CDR2: DFQATT and SNEGSKA (reference sequence). The CDR3 nucleotides read TGCAGTGCTAGGGGACAGGCTGCTAACTATGGCTACACCTTC. Translating gives CSARGQAANYGYTF.